The 19 T cell receptor beta chains below were found in one sample sequenced in a study of cytomegalovirus exposure and HLA in healthy donors (dated by TCRdb to 2016 to 2017). Library creation used the immunoSEQ multiplex PCR assay. For the multiplex PCR, a mixture combining 60 forward primers for TCR Vbeta segments and 13 reverse primers for TCR Jbeta segments was used. Imported from immuneACCESS, the table was reduced by TCRdb to in-frame sequences with V and J called. These copies leave out some clones; in studies compared against another copy, an unresolved V gene accounts for under half, and the cause of the remainder is not known. For this sample there are around 160,000 clones; around 77% appear just once. 6.5% to 8.5% of the sample is taken by the ten largest. Sequencing was carried out using PBMCs. The source of these receptors is a middle-aged woman in good health and CMV-seropositive.

In this sample, this clone turned up once. J is TRBJ1-1 and V is TRBV5-6, with 10 bases identical to TRBD1. The CDR3 spans 15 residues. The germline V gene encodes CDR1 SGHDT and CDR2 YYEEEE. The ends lost 2 bases at V and 4 bases at J; junction bases unmatched: 5. The CDR3 protein is CASSFGDRGSTEAFF. CDR3 in DNA: TGTGCCAGCAGCTTTGGGGACAGGGGCAGCACTGAAGCTTTCTTT.

Of note for this clone: Additional DNA sequences in this sample encode the identical CDR3. The genes are TRBV7-5 and TRBJ1-2; no check of the table's D call, TRBD1, against the DNA was made. TRBV7-5 is a listed pseudogene. The CDR3 has 14 amino acids. The CDR3 coding sequence is TGTGTCAGAAGCTTGGAAGGGGGTATGGATGGCTACACCTTC. Its protein is CVRSLEGGMDGYTF.

CDR3 sequence reads: CASSLYAGGHNEQFF. For the CDR3, the DNA is TGTGCCAGCAGCCTCTACGCGGGGGGTCACAATGAGCAGTTCTTC. V is TRBV6-6 and J is TRBJ2-1; 8 bases align to TRBD2. The length of the CDR3 is 15 residues. V gave up 6 bases and J gave up 5 bases; unmatched junction bases: 9. CDR1 and CDR2 (germline): MNHNY, SVGAGI (reference sequence).

This chain connects TRBV9 to TRBJ2-7; no clear D gene. With 0 bases removed from V and 2 bases from J, the gap between germline ends came to 9 bases. The germline V gene encodes CDR1 SGDLS and CDR2 YYNGEE. CDR3 size: 14 residues. The CDR3 here is CASSVGPRPYEQYF. The CDR3, as DNA: TGTGCCAGCAGCGTAGGCCCTAGGCCCTACGAGCAGTACTTC.

Comments on this clone: This specimen includes other DNA sequences encoding the same CDR3. The chain couples TRBV6-1 to TRBJ2-5, with 7 bases lining up with TRBD1. CDR1 is MNHNS and CDR2 is SASEGT in the germline V gene. V was clipped by 7 bases and J by 1 base; unmatched bases: 6. The CDR3 covers 14 residues. The CDR3 loop reads CASTTGTAQETQYF. The CDR3 DNA reads as TGTGCCAGCACTACCGGGACAGCCCAAGAGACCCAGTACTTC.

V is TRBV9 and J is TRBJ2-1; 15 bases map to TRBD2. Trimming at V came to 3 bases and at J to 4 bases, leaving 8 bases not matched to a gene. CDR3 size: 18 residues. Germline loops: CDR1 SGDLS, CDR2 YYNGEE. CDR3 nucleotides: TGTGCCAGCAGCGCCCGGACTAGCGGGGGGGCCGAGTACAATGAGCAGTTCTTC. Its protein product is CASSARTSGGAEYNEQFF.

This chain links TRBV18 with TRBJ2-7; D remains unclear. Germline CDR1 is KGHSH and CDR2 is LQKENI. V lost 1 base to trimming and J lost 2 bases, with 9 bases between them. CDR3 length: 14 amino acids. CDR3 in amino acids: CASSPQNNPYEQYF. CDR3 bases: TGTGCCAGCTCACCACAGAACAATCCCTACGAGCAGTACTTC.

This clone was observed a few times. The CDR3 DNA sequence: TGTGCCAGCAGTGAGAGGCAGGGATGGATTGGAAACACCATATATTTT. It yields the protein CASSERQGWIGNTIYF. The V and J genes are TRBV6-1 and TRBJ1-3; the D gene is possibly TRBD1 (5 bases). The germline V gene has CDR1 MNHNS and CDR2 SASEGT. The germline V and J ends were trimmed by 3 bases and 3 bases, with 15 bases remaining between them. The CDR3 has 16 residues.

The chain couples TRBV18 to TRBJ2-7; tentatively, D is TRBD1 (6 bases). This CDR3 is built from 17 residues. Germline CDR1 reads KGHSH; CDR2 reads LQKENI. Trimming stripped 0 bases from V and 0 bases from J, with 15 bases between. This CDR3 is CASSPPSSSDSSYEQYF. DNA of the CDR3: TGTGCCAGCTCACCACCCTCCTCCTCGGACAGCTCCTACGAGCAGTACTTC.

A few counts support this clone. This chain joins TRBV28 and TRBJ2-5; 7 bases map to TRBD2. J gave up 2 bases and V 2 bases, and 8 bases lay outside the gene matches. Germline CDR1 is MDHEN and CDR2 is SYDVKM. CDR3 size: 16 residues. The CDR3 loop reads CASSLAGELTQETQYF. CDR3 in DNA: TGTGCCAGCAGTTTAGCGGGGGAGCTGACACAAGAGACCCAGTACTTC.

The genes are TRBV11-2 and TRBJ1-1; 7 nucleotides align to TRBD1. Trimming removed 6 bases from V and 9 bases from J; junction bases left unmatched: 16. This CDR3 has 15 residues. Germline V CDR1 and CDR2: SGHAT, FQNNGV. This chain's CDR3 is CASSQYLTGSLKAFF. DNA of the CDR3: TGTGCCAGCAGTCAATACCTGACAGGGTCCCTGAAAGCTTTCTTT.

The chain combines TRBV19 with TRBJ1-1; weak D call: TRBD1 (5 bases). This CDR3 contains 18 residues. In germline, CDR1 is LNHDA, CDR2 SQIVND (reference sequence). The V end lost 3 bases, the J end lost 0 bases, and 20 bases lay between the germline ends. The CDR3 is CASSIPPLVRGMNTEAFF. The CDR3 DNA is TGTGCCAGTAGTATTCCGCCATTGGTGCGGGGCATGAACACTGAAGCTTTCTTT.

The rearrangement joins TRBV9 to TRBJ2-1, with 7 positions matching TRBD1. Trimming took 3 bases from V and 2 from J; bases not matched to a gene: 5. The CDR3 is made up of 15 amino acids. The germline CDR1 and CDR2 sequences are SGDLS and YYNGEE. CDR3: CASSETGSTYNEQFF. The CDR3 coding sequence is TGTGCCAGCAGCGAGACAGGGTCGACCTACAATGAGCAGTTCTTC.

The chain is built from TRBV5-4 and TRBJ2-2; TRBD2 agrees at 11 bases. This CDR3 is 15 amino acids long. Germline trimming cut 5 bases from V and 5 bases from J; bases unmatched to any gene: 5. Germline CDR1 is SGHNT and CDR2 is YYREEE (reference sequence). The CDR3 coding sequence is TGTGCCAGCAGGGTAGCGGGGGGGCTGACCGGGGAGCTGTTTTTT. It encodes CASRVAGGLTGELFF.

The CDR3 sequence: CSVVWDTNQPQHF. As DNA, the CDR3 is TGCAGCGTTGTTTGGGACACCAATCAGCCCCAGCATTTT. The V call is TRBV29-1, the J call TRBJ1-5; maybe TRBD1 (6 bases). Germline V CDR1 and CDR2: SQVTM, ANQGSEA. The ends were cut back, 4 bases at V and 3 bases at J, with 10 bases in the middle. The CDR3 loop spans 13 amino acids.

The rearrangement joins TRBV21-1 to TRBJ1-1; no check of the table's D call, TRBD1, against the DNA was made. TRBV21-1 is given as a pseudogene. The CDR3 consists of 17 residues. The CDR3 DNA follows: TGTGCCAGCAGCAAGGGACAGGGGCAGTCGATGAACACTGAAGCTTTCTTT. Amino acids: CASSKGQGQSMNTEAFF.

The chain employs TRBV6-1 and TRBJ2-1; 7 nucleotides agree with TRBD1. Looked up from germline, CDR1 is MNHNS and CDR2 is SASEGT. This CDR3 region has 15 residues. J was trimmed by 0 bases and V by 4 bases; bases with no gene match: 3. This CDR3 reads CASSVWTGSYNEQFF. The CDR3 region has the DNA TGTGCCAGCAGTGTTTGGACAGGCTCCTACAATGAGCAGTTCTTC.

The rearrangement uses TRBV7-6 and TRBJ1-1; 8 nucleotides align to TRBD1. The CDR3 is 14 residues long. J lost 3 bases, V lost 3 bases, and 3 bases had no gene match. Germline-derived CDR1 and CDR2 are SGHVS and FNYEAQ. The CDR3 nucleotides are TGTGCCAGCAGCTTGACAGGGGCGGACACTGAAGCTTTCTTT. It codes for CASSLTGADTEAFF.

The DNA of the CDR3 is TGTGCCAGCAGCTTGAGTAGGGGAGTTACAGGGGCAGCTTTCTTT. Protein product: CASSLSRGVTGAAFF. The chain couples TRBV11-1 to TRBJ1-1; 7 bases align to TRBD1. CDR1 is SGHAT, CDR2 FQDESV, per germline (reference sequence). This CDR3 has 15 residues. J was trimmed by 10 bases and V by 3 bases; bases with no gene match: 14.